One and the same sample provided the 28 T cell receptor beta chains below, sequenced in a study of response to subunit inactivated influenza vaccine. Via MiXCR, TCRdb re-called the RT-PCR reads, giving one row per CDR3 protein. The table lists roughly 630,000 distinct CDR3 sequences, 11% to 15% of them singletons, with less than 9% in the top ten. Sequencing was performed on PBMCs from blood, taken roughly 2 weeks before vaccination. These receptors were collected from a man between 50 and 59 years old who received an inactivated influenza vaccine.

CDR3 region: CSAPSRTSGRAGYNEQFF. DNA for the CDR3: TGCAGTGCTCCGTCCAGGACTAGCGGGAGGGCCGGGTACAATGAGCAGTTCTTC. V is TRBV20-1 and J is TRBJ2-1, with 15 bases identical to TRBD2. V shed 5 bases and J 4 bases; nucleotides not matched to a gene: 12. The CDR3 has 18 amino acids. Germline CDR1 reads DFQATT; CDR2 reads SNEGSKA (reference sequence).

This clonotype was seen only a few times. The chain couples TRBV7-2 to TRBJ2-7; 7 bases line up with TRBD2. The CDR3 sequence is 16 residues long. Germline CDR1 SGHTA, CDR2 FQGNSA. The J segment lost 0 bases and the V segment lost 3 bases, leaving 8 bases of the junction unmatched. CDR3 DNA sequence: TGTGCCAGCAGCTTTCTGCCTGGCGGGAGCTCCTACGAGCAGTACTTC. Residues: CASSFLPGGSSYEQYF.

In regard to this clonotype: Mismatch with germline at one junction end may stem from a read error. The chain couples TRBV7-2 to TRBJ1-5; D gene uncertain. CDR1 and CDR2 from the germline V gene are SGHTA and FQGNSA. The CDR3 contains 13 residues. The CDR3 loop reads CASSLAGDHPQHF. CDR3 coding DNA: TGTGCCAGCAGCTTAGCGGGAGATCATCCCCAGCATTTT. The whole variable domain, remainder taken from reference TRBV7-2 and TRBJ1-5, is GAGVSQSPSNKVTEKGKDVELRCDPISGHTALYWYRQSLGQGLEFLIYFQGNSAPDKSGLPSDRFSAERTGGSVSTLTIQRTQQEDSAVYLCASSLAGDHPQHFGDGTRLSIL.

This clonotype showed up just a few times. The genes are TRBV5-1 and TRBJ2-7; possibly TRBD1 or TRBD2 for D (6 bases each). The CDR3 has 16 residues. The germline V and J ends were trimmed by 4 bases and 2 bases, with 19 bases remaining between them. Germline V lookup: CDR1 SGHRS, CDR2 YFSETQ. The CDR3 DNA reads as TGCGCCAGCAGCCCCGGACTCGCGGAGGGGGCCTACGAGCAGTACTTC. Protein sequence: CASSPGLAEGAYEQYF.

The gene calls are TRBV6-1 and TRBJ2-7; 10 bases align to TRBD2. Germline V lookup: CDR1 MNHNS, CDR2 SASEGT. The CDR3 spans 14 residues. V was clipped by 9 bases and J by 5 bases; unmatched bases: 10. CDR3 in amino acids: CASKRAGGLDEQYF. The DNA of the CDR3 is TGTGCCAGTAAAAGAGCGGGAGGGCTGGACGAGCAGTACTTC.

V and J are TRBV5-6 and TRBJ1-1; 7 bases are shared with TRBD1. With 2 bases clipped from V and 5 bases from J, the junction kept 3 bases outside the gene matches. Germline CDR1 reads SGHDT; CDR2 reads YYEEEE. This CDR3 is built from 13 residues. The CDR3: CASSFLQGTEAFF. CDR3 coding DNA: TGTGCCAGCAGCTTTCTACAGGGGACTGAAGCTTTCTTT. Supplemented by reference TRBV5-6 and TRBJ1-1, the full variable domain reads DAGVTQSPTHLIKTRGQQVTLRCSPKSGHDTVSWYQQALGQGPQFIFQYYEEEERQRGNFPDRFSGHQFPNYSSELNVNALLLGDSALYLCASSFLQGTEAFFGQGTRLTVV.

The gene calls are TRBV12-3 or TRBV12-4 and TRBJ2-2; D may be TRBD2 (7 bases). CDR3 length: 15 amino acids. The ends were cut back, 3 bases at V and 7 bases at J, with 15 bases in the middle. CDR3 bases: TGTGCCAGCAGTTTGGCGGGGGCGCGGGGCGGGGAGCTGTTTTTT. Amino acid sequence: CASSLAGARGGELFF.

The chain recombines TRBV6-6 with TRBJ2-3; D tentatively reads TRBD1 or TRBD2 (5 bases each). V lost 7 bases and J 3 bases, leaving 17 bases between the germline ends. This CDR3 contains 15 residues. The V gene's germline CDR1 is MNHNY and CDR2 SVGAGI (reference sequence). DNA for the CDR3: TGTGCCAGCACCAAATATCTCGAGGGGACAGATACGCAGTATTTT. It encodes CASTKYLEGTDTQYF.

This clonotype has at least ten counts. V is TRBV5-1 and J is TRBJ2-7; no definite D call. Between the trimmed V and J ends, which lost 0 bases and 4 bases, there was a span of 11 bases. The germline V gene has CDR1 SGHRS and CDR2 YFSETQ. The CDR3 is 14 amino acids. The CDR3 sequence: CASSLAQNHYEQYF. CDR3 DNA sequence: TGCGCCAGCAGCTTGGCACAGAACCATTACGAGCAGTACTTC.

In this sample, this clonotype turned up a few times. The rearrangement links TRBV14 to TRBJ1-4, with a tentative D call TRBD1 (6 bases). The V gene lost 2 bases and the J gene lost 2 bases, with 9 bases spanning the gap. This CDR3 is built from 15 residues. Germline lookup yields CDR1 SGHDN and CDR2 FVKESK. CDR3 amino acids: CASSQQGRTNEKLFF. The CDR3 DNA reads as TGTGCCAGCAGCCAACAGGGGAGGACTAATGAAAAACTGTTTTTT.

Only a few counts were recorded for this clonotype. The V gene is TRBV20-1, the J gene TRBJ1-1, with 8 bases lining up with TRBD1. The CDR3 consists of 13 residues. Germline CDR1 reads DFQATT; CDR2 reads SNEGSKA (reference sequence). V shed 6 bases, J shed 9 bases, and the junction held 12 bases outside the gene matches. CDR3 bases: TGCAGTGCCTCGGACAGGGCTGGAGATCAAGCTTTCTTT. Residues: CSASDRAGDQAFF.

The rearrangement links TRBV7-6 to TRBJ2-1; weak D call: TRBD1 (6 bases). V was cut by 0 bases and J by 7 bases, with 13 bases left in between. The length of the CDR3 is 15 residues. CDR1 is SGHVS and CDR2 is FNYEAQ in the germline V gene. The CDR3, as DNA: TGTGCCAGCAGCTTAGCGACCTGGGGGCCTAATGAGCAGTTCTTC. It codes for CASSLATWGPNEQFF.

This sequence joins TRBV6-4 and TRBJ2-7, with TRBD1 matching over 9 bases. The V segment lost 7 bases and the J segment 7 bases; nucleotides outside the gene matches: 23. This CDR3 spans 18 amino acids. CDR1 MRHNA and CDR2 SNTAGT come from the germline V gene. CDR3 sequence (DNA): TGTGCCAGCACCCAAAAGGGACAGGGCCGAGGAGAGGAAAGGGAGCAGTACTTC. It yields the protein CASTQKGQGRGEEREQYF.

V gene TRBV7-9 combines with J gene TRBJ2-5, with D tentatively TRBD1 (6 bases). The V end lost 5 bases, the J end lost 0 bases, and 16 bases lay between the germline ends. The CDR3 is 16 residues long. Per the germline V gene, CDR1 is SEHNR and CDR2 is FQNEAQ (reference sequence). CDR3 nucleotide sequence: TGTGCCAGCAGCCGACCACTTAGGGGGTACCAAGAGACCCAGTACTTC. It yields the protein CASSRPLRGYQETQYF. The whole variable domain, remainder taken from reference TRBV7-9 and TRBJ2-5, is DTGVSQNPRHKITKRGQNVTFRCDPISEHNRLYWYRQTLGQGPEFLTYFQNEAQLEKSRLLSDRFSAERPKGSFSTLEIQRTEQGDSAMYLCASSRPLRGYQETQYFGPGTRLLVL.

J is TRBJ2-5 and V is TRBV5-6; 7 nucleotides match TRBD2. The CDR3 loop spans 14 amino acids. After removal of 3 bases from V and 1 base from J, the junction contained 3 bases not matched to a gene. Germline-derived CDR1 and CDR2 are SGHDT and YYEEEE. The CDR3 coding sequence is TGTGCCAGCAGCTGGGGGGGGAGCCAAGAGACCCAGTACTTC. This translates into CASSWGGSQETQYF.

This clonotype was observed a few times. This chain uses TRBV4-1 with TRBJ2-7; a weak D match, TRBD1 (5 bases). The V end lost 0 bases, the J end lost 4 bases, and 16 bases lay between the germline ends. Germline CDR1 is MGHRA and CDR2 is YSYEKL. The CDR3 covers 16 residues. CDR3 protein: CASSQDLGVGGYEQYF. Written as DNA, the CDR3 is TGCGCCAGCAGCCAAGATTTAGGGGTTGGTGGGTACGAGCAGTACTTC.

This clonotype has more than one count but fewer than ten. The genes are TRBV7-9 and TRBJ2-5, with 8 bases matching TRBD1. The CDR3 covers 15 residues. J was trimmed by 5 bases and V by 5 bases; bases with no gene match: 10. CDR1 SEHNR and CDR2 FQNEAQ come from the germline V gene (reference sequence). CDR3 in DNA: TGTGCCAGCAGCACGACTACAGGGGGTTACGAGACCCAGTACTTC. Amino acid sequence: CASSTTTGGYETQYF.

The chain uses TRBV6-2 or TRBV6-3 and TRBJ2-1; 11 nucleotides match TRBD2. The germline V gene has CDR1 MNHEY and CDR2 SVGEGT. There are 15 residues in the CDR3. Trimming cost V 5 bases and J 6 bases; bases outside gene matches: 6. CDR3 DNA: TGTGCCAGCAGTATCATCACTAGCGGGGGCAATGAGCAGTTCTTC. Translation: CASSIITSGGNEQFF.

The sample holds a few counts of this clonotype. The J gene is TRBJ2-1, the V gene TRBV12-3 or TRBV12-4; 10 bases map to TRBD1. The V and J ends lost 6 bases and 6 bases, in that order; junction bases with no gene match: 5. The CDR3 loop spans 14 amino acids. The CDR3 is CASSIRQGANEQFF. The CDR3, as DNA: TGTGCCAGCAGCATTCGACAGGGGGCCAATGAGCAGTTCTTC.

The CDR3 reads CASSRQGNTDTQYF. The CDR3, as DNA: TGTGCCAGCAGTCGACAGGGAAACACAGATACGCAGTATTTT. The chain uses TRBV6-1 and TRBJ2-3, with 7 bases identical to TRBD1. This CDR3 is built from 14 residues. The junction had 4 bases not matched to a gene; V was cut back by 5 bases and J by 2 bases. Germline V gene data show CDR1 as MNHNS and CDR2 as SASEGT.

This clonotype was counted between two and nine times. The V call is TRBV12-3 or TRBV12-4, the J call TRBJ2-7, with D hard to call. The CDR3 is 14 amino acids. Trimming pared 5 bases from V and 0 bases from J, leaving 11 bases between. DNA for the CDR3: TGTGCCAGCAGTACCTCAGTTGGCTCCTACGAGCAGTACTTC. Translating gives CASSTSVGSYEQYF.

This clonotype was found a few times. CDR3 region: CASSYTGGSSYNSPLHF. The CDR3 bases are TGTGCCAGCAGTTACACAGGGGGGAGCTCCTATAATTCACCCCTCCACTTT. The V and J genes are TRBV6-5 and TRBJ1-6, with 8 nucleotides matching TRBD1. The CDR3 covers 17 residues. Germline CDR1 and CDR2: MNHEY and SVGAGI. The V and J ends lost 2 bases and 0 bases, in that order; junction bases with no gene match: 3.

The chain uses TRBV20-1 and TRBJ1-5; TRBD1 is a possible D gene (5 bases). The germline V gene has CDR1 DFQATT and CDR2 SNEGSKA (reference sequence). Trimming stripped 5 bases from V and 2 bases from J, with 7 bases between. The CDR3 totals 12 residues. DNA for the CDR3: TGCAGTGCTGCGACAGGCAATCAGCCCCAGCATTTT. Protein product: CSAATGNQPQHF.

Only a few counts were recorded for this clonotype. The genes are TRBV12-5 and TRBJ2-3; D not certain. This CDR3 has 12 residues. Between the trimmed V and J ends, which lost 7 bases and 8 bases, there was a span of 13 bases. Germline CDR1 LGHNT, CDR2 FRNRAP. CDR3 amino acids: CASAPSLGTQYF. Here the CDR3 DNA reads TGTGCTAGTGCCCCATCCCTTGGTACGCAGTATTTT.

The chain carries TRBV6-1 and TRBJ2-7; 10 bases fit TRBD2. CDR3 length equals 16 residues. Germline CDR1 MNHNS, CDR2 SASEGT. J lost 2 bases, V lost 6 bases, and 10 bases had no gene match. CDR3 sequence (DNA): TGTGCCAGCAGCCCCGGGGTAGCGGGAGGTACCTACGAGCAGTACTTC. Amino acids: CASSPGVAGGTYEQYF.

Details on this clonotype: Germline and junction disagree at one end, which may indicate a read error. This chain connects TRBV20-1 to TRBJ1-1; no definite D call. Per germline, CDR1 DFQATT and CDR2 SNEGSKA (reference sequence). The length of the CDR3 is 13 residues. The CDR3 DNA is TGCGGTGCTAGAGATCAAGGGAACACTGAAGCTTTCTTT. This encodes CGARDQGNTEAFF.

The chain is built from TRBV12-3 or TRBV12-4 and TRBJ2-7; the match to TRBD1 covers 9 bases. The J segment lost 2 bases and the V segment lost 5 bases, leaving 13 bases of the junction unmatched. CDR3 length: 17 amino acids. CDR3 DNA: TGTGCCAGCAGTAGACCGCCCGGGACAGGGAGGACCTACGAGCAGTACTTC. This sequence encodes CASSRPPGTGRTYEQYF.

Written as DNA, the CDR3 is TGTGCCAGCAGCCGGGACAGGGGGACCTACGAGCAGTACTTC. It translates to CASSRDRGTYEQYF. This chain uses TRBV6-1 with TRBJ2-7; 11 bases are a match to TRBD1. Per germline, CDR1 MNHNS and CDR2 SASEGT. The CDR3 covers 14 residues. The V segment lost 6 bases and the J segment 2 bases; nucleotides outside the gene matches: 3.